The subject of this entry is one T cell receptor (beta chain). TCRdb keeps only in-frame clones here, not all; method: immunoSEQ multiplex PCR. The repertoire has nearly 350,000 clones, over 75% of them found once; the top ten carry over 0.8%. This sample is drawn from a study of blood T cell repertoires in COVID-19. Across the whole study: Sample material is recorded as cDNA or gDNA derived from T cells, B-cell-depleted T cells, or PBMCs.

The CDR3 runs to 13 residues. With 0 bases removed from V and 0 bases from J, the gap between germline ends came to 5 bases. Germline V lookup: CDR1 GTSNPN, CDR2 SVGIG (reference sequence). Sequences were obtained from PBMCs or T cells enriched from blood (not recorded which). The genes are TRBV30 and TRBJ1-1; no clear D. This clonotype was sampled from a woman younger than 45 who had recovered from COVID-19. CDR3 nucleotides: TGTGCCTGGAGTGTACAGATGAACACTGAAGCTTTCTTT. This encodes CAWSVQMNTEAFF.